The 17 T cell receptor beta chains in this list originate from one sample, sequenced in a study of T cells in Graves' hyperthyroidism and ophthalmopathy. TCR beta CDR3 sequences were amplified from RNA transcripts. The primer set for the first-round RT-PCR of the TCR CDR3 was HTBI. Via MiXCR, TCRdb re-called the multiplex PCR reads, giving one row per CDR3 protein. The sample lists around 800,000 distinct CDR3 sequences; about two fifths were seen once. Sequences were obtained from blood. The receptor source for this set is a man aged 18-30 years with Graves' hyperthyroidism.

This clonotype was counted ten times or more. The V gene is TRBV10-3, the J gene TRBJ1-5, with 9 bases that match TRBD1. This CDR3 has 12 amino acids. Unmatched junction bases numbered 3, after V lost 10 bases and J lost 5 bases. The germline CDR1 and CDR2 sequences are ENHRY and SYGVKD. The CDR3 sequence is CATGTGYQPQHF. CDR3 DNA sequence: TGTGCCACCGGGACAGGGTATCAGCCCCAGCATTTT.

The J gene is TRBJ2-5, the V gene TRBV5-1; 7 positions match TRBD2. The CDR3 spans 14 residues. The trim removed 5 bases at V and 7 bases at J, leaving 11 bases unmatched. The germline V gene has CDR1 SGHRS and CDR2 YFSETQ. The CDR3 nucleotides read TGCGCCAGCAGGAGTAGCGGGCTAAGCGGGACCCAGTACTTC. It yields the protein CASRSSGLSGTQYF.

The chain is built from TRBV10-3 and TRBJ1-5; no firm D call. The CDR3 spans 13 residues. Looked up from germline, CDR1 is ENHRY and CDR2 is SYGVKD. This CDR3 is CATPPISNQPQHF. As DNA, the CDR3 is TGTGCTACCCCCCCGATCAGCAATCAGCCCCAGCATTTT.

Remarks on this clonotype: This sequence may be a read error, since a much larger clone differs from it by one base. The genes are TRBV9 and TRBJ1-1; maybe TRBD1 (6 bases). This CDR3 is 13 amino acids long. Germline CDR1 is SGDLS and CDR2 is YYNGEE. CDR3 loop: CACSVMGAAEAFF. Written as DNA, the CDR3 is TGTGCCTGCAGCGTAATGGGGGCGGCTGAAGCTTTCTTT.

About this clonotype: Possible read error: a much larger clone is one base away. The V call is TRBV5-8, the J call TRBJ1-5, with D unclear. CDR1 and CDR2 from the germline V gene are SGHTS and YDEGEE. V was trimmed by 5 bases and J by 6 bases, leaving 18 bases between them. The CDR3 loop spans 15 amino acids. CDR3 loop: CASSTFLGLGQPQHF. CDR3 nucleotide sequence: TGTGCCAGCAGTACATTTTTAGGCCTAGGTCAGCCCCAGCATTTT. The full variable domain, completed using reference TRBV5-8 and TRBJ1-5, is EAGVTQSPTHLIKTRGQQATLRCSPISGHTSVYWYQQALGLGLQFLLWYDEGEERNRGNFPPRFSGRQFPNYSSELNVNALELEDSALYLCASSTFLGLGQPQHFGDGTRLSIL.

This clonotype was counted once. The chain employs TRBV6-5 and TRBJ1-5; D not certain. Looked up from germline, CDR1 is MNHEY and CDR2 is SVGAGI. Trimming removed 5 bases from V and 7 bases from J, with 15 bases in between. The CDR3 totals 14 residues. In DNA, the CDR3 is TGTGCCAGCAGTCCAGATTTTCAAGACCAGCCCCAGCATTTT. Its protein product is CASSPDFQDQPQHF.

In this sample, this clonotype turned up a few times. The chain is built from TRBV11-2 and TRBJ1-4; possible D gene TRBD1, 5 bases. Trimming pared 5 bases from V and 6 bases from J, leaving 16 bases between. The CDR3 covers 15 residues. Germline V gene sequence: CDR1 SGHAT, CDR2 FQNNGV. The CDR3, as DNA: TGTGCCAGCAGCCTCCTCTGGGGGGAAGATGAAAAACTGTTTTTT. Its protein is CASSLLWGEDEKLFF.

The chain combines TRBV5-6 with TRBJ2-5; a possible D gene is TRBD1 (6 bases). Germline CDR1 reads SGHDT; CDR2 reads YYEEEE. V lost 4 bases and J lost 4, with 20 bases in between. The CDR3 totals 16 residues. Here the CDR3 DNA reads TGTGCCAGCAGCCTAAGAGGACAGAGGATTTCAGAGACCCAGTACTTC. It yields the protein CASSLRGQRISETQYF. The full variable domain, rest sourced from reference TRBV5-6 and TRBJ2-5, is DAGVTQSPTHLIKTRGQQVTLRCSPKSGHDTVSWYQQALGQGPQFIFQYYEEEERQRGNFPDRFSGHQFPNYSSELNVNALLLGDSALYLCASSLRGQRISETQYFGPGTRLLVL.

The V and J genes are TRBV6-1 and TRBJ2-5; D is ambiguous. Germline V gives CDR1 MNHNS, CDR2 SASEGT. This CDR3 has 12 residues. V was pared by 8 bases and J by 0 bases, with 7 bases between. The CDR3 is CASARYQETQYF. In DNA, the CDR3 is TGTGCCAGCGCCAGGTACCAAGAGACCCAGTACTTC.

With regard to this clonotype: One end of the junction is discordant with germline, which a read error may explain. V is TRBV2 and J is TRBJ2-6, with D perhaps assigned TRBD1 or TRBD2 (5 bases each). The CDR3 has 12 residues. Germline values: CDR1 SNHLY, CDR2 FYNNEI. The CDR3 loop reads CASSEGKNTEAF. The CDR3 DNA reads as TGTGCCAGCAGCGAGGGGAAAAACACTGAAGCTTTC.

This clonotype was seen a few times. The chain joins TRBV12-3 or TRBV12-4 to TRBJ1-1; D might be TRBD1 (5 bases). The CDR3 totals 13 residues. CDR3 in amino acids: CASGYDRDTEAFF. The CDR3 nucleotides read TGTGCTAGTGGTTACGACAGAGACACTGAAGCTTTCTTT.

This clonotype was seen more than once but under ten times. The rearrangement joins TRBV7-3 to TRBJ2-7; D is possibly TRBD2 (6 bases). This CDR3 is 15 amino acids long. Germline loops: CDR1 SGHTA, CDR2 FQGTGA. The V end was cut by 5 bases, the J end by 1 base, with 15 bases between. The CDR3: CASSPHSGLSYEQYF. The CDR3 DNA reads TGTGCCAGCAGCCCCCATAGCGGCCTATCCTACGAGCAGTACTTC. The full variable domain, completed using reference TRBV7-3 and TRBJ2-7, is GAGVSQTPSNKVTEKGKYVELRCDPISGHTALYWYRQSLGQGPEFLIYFQGTGAADDSGLPNDRFFAVRPEGSVSTLKIQRTERGDSAVYLCASSPHSGLSYEQYFGPGTRLTVT.

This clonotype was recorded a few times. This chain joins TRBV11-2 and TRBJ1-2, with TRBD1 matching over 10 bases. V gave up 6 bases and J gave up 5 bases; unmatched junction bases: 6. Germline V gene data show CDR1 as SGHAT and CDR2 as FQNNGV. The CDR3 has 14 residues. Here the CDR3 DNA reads TGTGCCAGCAGACCCTTGGGACAGGGGTATGGCTACACCTTC. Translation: CASRPLGQGYGYTF. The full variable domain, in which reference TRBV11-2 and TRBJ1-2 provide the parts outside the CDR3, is EAGVAQSPRYKIIEKRQSVAFWCNPISGHATLYWYQQILGQGPKLLIQFQNNGVVDDSQLPKDRFSAERLKGVDSTLKIQPAKLEDSAVYLCASRPLGQGYGYTFGSGTRLTVV.

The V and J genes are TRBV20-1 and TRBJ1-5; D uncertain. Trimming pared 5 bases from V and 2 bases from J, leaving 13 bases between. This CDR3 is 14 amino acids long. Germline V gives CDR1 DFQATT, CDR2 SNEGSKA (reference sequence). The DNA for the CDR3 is TGCAGTGCTGGTAACAGTAGGGGCAATCAGCCCCAGCATTTT. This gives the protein CSAGNSRGNQPQHF.

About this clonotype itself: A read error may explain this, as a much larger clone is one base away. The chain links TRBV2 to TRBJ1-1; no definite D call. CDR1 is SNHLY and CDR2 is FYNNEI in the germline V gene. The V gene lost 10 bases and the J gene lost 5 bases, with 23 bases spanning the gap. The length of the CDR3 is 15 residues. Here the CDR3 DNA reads TGTGCCATCAGCGTAGCGCAGGCCGGAGGGACTGAAGCTTTCTTT. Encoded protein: CAISVAQAGGTEAFF.

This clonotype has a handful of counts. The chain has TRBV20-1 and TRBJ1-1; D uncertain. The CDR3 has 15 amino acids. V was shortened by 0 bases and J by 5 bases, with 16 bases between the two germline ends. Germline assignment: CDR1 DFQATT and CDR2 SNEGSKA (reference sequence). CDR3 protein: CSARDGGRSGTEAFF. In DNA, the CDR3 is TGCAGTGCTAGAGATGGAGGCAGGTCGGGAACTGAAGCTTTCTTT.

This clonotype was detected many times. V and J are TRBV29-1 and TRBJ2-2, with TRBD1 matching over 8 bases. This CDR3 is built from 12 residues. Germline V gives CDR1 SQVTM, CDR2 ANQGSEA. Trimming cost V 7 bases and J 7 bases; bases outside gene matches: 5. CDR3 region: CSAQGAGGELFF. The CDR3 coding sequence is TGCAGCGCCCAGGGGGCGGGCGGGGAGCTGTTTTTT.